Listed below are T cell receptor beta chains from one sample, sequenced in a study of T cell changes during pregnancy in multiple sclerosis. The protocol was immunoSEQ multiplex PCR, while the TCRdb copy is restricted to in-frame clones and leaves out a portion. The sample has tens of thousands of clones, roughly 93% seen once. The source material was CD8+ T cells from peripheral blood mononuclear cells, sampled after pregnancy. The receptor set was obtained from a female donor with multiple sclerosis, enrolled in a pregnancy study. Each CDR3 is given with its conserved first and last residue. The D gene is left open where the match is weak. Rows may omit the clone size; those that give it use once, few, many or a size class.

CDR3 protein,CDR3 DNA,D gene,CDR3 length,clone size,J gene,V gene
CASSQPGGREAFF,TGTGCCAGCAGCCAACCGGGGGGTCGTGAAGCTTTCTTT,.,13,.,TRBJ1-1,TRBV11-2
CASRSGTGNSYEQYF,TGTGCCAGCAGATCCGGGACAGGGAACTCCTACGAGCAGTACTTC,TRBD1,15,.,TRBJ2-7,TRBV28
CASSLDYANEQFF,TGTGCCAGCAGCTTGGACTACGCCAATGAGCAGTTCTTC,.,13,.,TRBJ2-1,TRBV28
CASTGTQAPYEQYF,TGTGCCAGCACGGGGACTCAGGCTCCTTACGAGCAGTACTTC,.,14,.,TRBJ2-7,TRBV7-9
CASSERDRVYNEQFF,TGTGCCAGCAGTGAGAGGGATCGGGTGTACAATGAGCAGTTCTTC,.,15,.,TRBJ2-1,TRBV2
CASSDSRGATAKNIQYF,TGTGCCAGCAGTGACTCACGAGGTGCCACGGCCAAAAACATTCAGTACTTC,.,17,once,TRBJ2-4,TRBV6-4
CASSTTSGRGNEQFF,TGTGCCAGCAGTACGACTAGCGGGAGGGGCAATGAGCAGTTCTTC,TRBD2,15,.,TRBJ2-1,TRBV2
CASSFNTYEQYF,TGTGCCAGCAGCTTTAATACCTACGAGCAGTACTTC,.,12,.,TRBJ2-7,TRBV7-9
CASSSRTRGSTDTQYF,TGTGCCAGCAGTTCCCGAACTCGAGGGAGCACAGATACGCAGTATTTT,.,16,once,TRBJ2-3,TRBV28
CASSEMTGNQETQYF,TGCGCCAGCAGTGAGATGACAGGAAATCAAGAGACCCAGTACTTC,.,15,.,TRBJ2-5,TRBV10-2
CASSLVLGTWETQYF,TGTGCCAGCAGCTTAGTTCTTGGGACTTGGGAGACCCAGTACTTC,.,15,.,TRBJ2-5,TRBV11-2
CASMGTGGSGANVLTF,TGCGCCAGCATGGGGACAGGGGGATCTGGGGCCAACGTCCTGACTTTC,TRBD1,16,.,TRBJ2-6,TRBV5-1
CASSQDPWVSGGRSDEQFF,TGCGCCAGCAGCCAAGATCCATGGGTGAGCGGGGGGAGGTCGGATGAGCAGTTCTTC,TRBD2,19,.,TRBJ2-1,TRBV4-1
CASSQRDRGYSNQPQHF,TGTGCCAGCAGCCAAAGGGACAGGGGCTATAGCAATCAGCCCCAGCATTTT,TRBD1,17,.,TRBJ1-5,TRBV2
CASSLRDREETQYF,TGTGCCAGCAGCCTCCGGGACAGGGAAGAGACCCAGTACTTC,TRBD1,14,.,TRBJ2-5,TRBV28
CASSWGTDNTEAFF,TGTGCCAGCAGCTGGGGGACAGACAACACTGAAGCTTTCTTT,TRBD1,14,.,TRBJ1-1,TRBV7-3
CASSLTRVLSEAFF,TGTGCCAGCAGCCTGACGAGGGTGTTGAGTGAAGCTTTCTTT,.,14,once,TRBJ1-1,TRBV27
CASSQDPSSYNEQFF,TGCGCCAGCAGCCAAGACCCTTCCTCCTACAATGAGCAGTTCTTC,.,15,.,TRBJ2-1,TRBV4-1
CASSLYPSGSSGDTQYF,TGTGCCAGCAGTTTATACCCTAGCGGGTCGAGCGGAGATACGCAGTATTTT,TRBD2,17,.,TRBJ2-3,TRBV28
CASSYSGSQETQYF,TGTGCCAGCAGTTACTCAGGGAGCCAAGAGACCCAGTACTTC,.,14,.,TRBJ2-5,TRBV6-5
CASSLREGLNGYTF,TGTGCCAGCAGCTTAAGGGAGGGGTTGAATGGCTACACCTTC,.,14,.,TRBJ1-2,TRBV7-9
CASRPGQANSPLHF,TGCGCCAGCAGACCCGGACAGGCTAATTCACCCCTCCACTTT,TRBD1,14,.,TRBJ1-6,TRBV4-1
CASSLGGWSSYNEQFF,TGTGCCAGCAGTTTAGGGGGCTGGAGCTCCTACAATGAGCAGTTCTTC,.,16,.,TRBJ2-1,TRBV27
CASSPGTSGTGELFF,TGTGCCAGCAGCCCTGGGACTAGCGGGACCGGGGAGCTGTTTTTT,TRBD2,15,.,TRBJ2-2,TRBV27
CASSEGGGTGELFF,TGTGCCAGCAGTGAGGGGGGAGGGACCGGGGAGCTGTTTTTT,TRBD2,14,.,TRBJ2-2,TRBV2
CASRSTPWTGVSLF,TGTGCCAGCAGATCGACCCCTTGGACAGGGGTTTCGCTTTTT,TRBD1,14,once,TRBJ1-1,TRBV27
CASSQLGRVPYNEQFF,TGTGCCAGCAGCCAACTCGGGAGAGTGCCCTACAATGAGCAGTTCTTC,.,16,.,TRBJ2-1,TRBV14
CASSDQLGPQAGYEQYF,TGTGCCAGCAGTGACCAACTGGGCCCGCAGGCTGGCTACGAGCAGTACTTC,.,17,.,TRBJ2-7,TRBV6-4
CASSLASKREGHEQYF,TGTGCCAGCAGCTTAGCGAGTAAGCGGGAGGGCCACGAGCAGTACTTC,TRBD2,16,.,TRBJ2-7,TRBV7-2
CASSLAPNRGANEKLFF,TGTGCCAGTAGTCTAGCCCCCAACAGGGGGGCTAATGAAAAACTGTTTTTT,TRBD1,17,.,TRBJ1-4,TRBV19
CASSERGISTDTQYF,TGCGCCAGCAGTGAGCGGGGAATTAGCACAGATACGCAGTATTTT,.,15,.,TRBJ2-3,TRBV10-2
CAIPRGLAGNTGELFF,TGTGCCATTCCTCGCGGACTAGCGGGAAACACCGGGGAGCTGTTTTTT,TRBD2,16,.,TRBJ2-2,TRBV10-3
CASSLPAASTDTQYF,TGTGCCAGCAGCCTTCCAGCGGCGAGCACAGATACGCAGTATTTT,.,15,.,TRBJ2-3,TRBV7-6
CASSKAPGGNTDTQYF,TGTGCCAGCAGCAAAGCGCCCGGAGGAAACACAGATACGCAGTATTTT,.,16,.,TRBJ2-3,TRBV21-1
CASSLYEGAVWTDTQYF,TGTGCCAGCAGCTTATATGAGGGGGCGGTTTGGACAGATACGCAGTATTTT,TRBD1,17,.,TRBJ2-3,TRBV5-5
CASSPRLGDYEQYF,TGTGCCAGCAGCCCACGACTAGGGGACTACGAGCAGTACTTC,.,14,.,TRBJ2-7,TRBV7-6
CASSRSGGSVNEQFF,TGTGCCAGCAGCCGTAGCGGGGGGTCGGTGAATGAGCAGTTCTTC,TRBD2,15,.,TRBJ2-1,TRBV7-3
CASSARGPSSYNEQFF,TGTGCCAGCAGTGCGCGGGGGCCGAGCTCCTACAATGAGCAGTTCTTC,.,16,.,TRBJ2-1,TRBV7-9